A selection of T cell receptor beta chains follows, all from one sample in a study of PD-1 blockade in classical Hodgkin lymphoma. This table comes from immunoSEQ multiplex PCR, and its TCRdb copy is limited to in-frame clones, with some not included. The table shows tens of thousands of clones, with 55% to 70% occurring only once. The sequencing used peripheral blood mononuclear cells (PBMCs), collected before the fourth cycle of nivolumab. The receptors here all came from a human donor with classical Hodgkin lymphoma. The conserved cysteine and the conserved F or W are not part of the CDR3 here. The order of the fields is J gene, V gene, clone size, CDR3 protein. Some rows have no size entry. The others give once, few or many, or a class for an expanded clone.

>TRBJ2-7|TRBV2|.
ASRGWNYEQY
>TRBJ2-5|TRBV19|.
ASSIGPSGETQY
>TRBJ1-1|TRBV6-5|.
ASSYTGVMNTEAF
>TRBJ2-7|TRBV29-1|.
SVGDSGRGFSYEQY
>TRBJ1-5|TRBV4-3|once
ASSQDGHRASNQPQH
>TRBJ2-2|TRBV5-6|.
ASSLPWLAGLTGELF
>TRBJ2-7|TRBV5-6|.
ASSLASQGDFKQY
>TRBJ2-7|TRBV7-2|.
ASSNQPGGPYEQY
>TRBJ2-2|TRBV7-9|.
ATGYGVSGELF
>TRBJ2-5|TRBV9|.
ASSPAGDHQETQY
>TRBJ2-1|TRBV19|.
ASSILGHLSYNEQF
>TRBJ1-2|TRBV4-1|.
ASSQGQGAGGYT
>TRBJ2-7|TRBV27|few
ASTEVGGEYEQY
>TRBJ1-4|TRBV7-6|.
ASSSAGQLNEKLF
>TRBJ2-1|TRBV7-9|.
ASISSTGTGYNEQF
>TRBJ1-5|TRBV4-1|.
ASSQVQGQPQH
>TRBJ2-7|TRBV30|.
AWTGESYEQY